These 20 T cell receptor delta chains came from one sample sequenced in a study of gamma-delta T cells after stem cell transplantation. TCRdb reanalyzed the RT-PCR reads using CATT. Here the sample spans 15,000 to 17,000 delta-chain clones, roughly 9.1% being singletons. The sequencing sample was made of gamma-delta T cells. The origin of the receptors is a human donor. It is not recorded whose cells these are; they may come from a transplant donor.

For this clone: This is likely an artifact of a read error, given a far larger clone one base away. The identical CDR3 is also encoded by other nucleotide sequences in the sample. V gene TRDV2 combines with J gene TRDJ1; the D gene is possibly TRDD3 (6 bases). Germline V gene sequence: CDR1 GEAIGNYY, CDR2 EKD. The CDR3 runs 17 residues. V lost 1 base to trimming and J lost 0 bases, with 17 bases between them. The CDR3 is CACDTVGGGQYTDKLIF. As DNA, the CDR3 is TGTGCCTGTGACACAGTCGGTGGGGGCCAGTACACCGATAAACTCATCTTT.

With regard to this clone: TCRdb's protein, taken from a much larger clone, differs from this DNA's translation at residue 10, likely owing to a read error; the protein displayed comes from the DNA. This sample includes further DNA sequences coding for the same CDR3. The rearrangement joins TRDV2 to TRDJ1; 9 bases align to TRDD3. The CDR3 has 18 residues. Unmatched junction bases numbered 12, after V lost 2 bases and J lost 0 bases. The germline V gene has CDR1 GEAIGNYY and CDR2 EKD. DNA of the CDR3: TGTGCCTGTGACAGAGGGGGGGATACTCTATCTTACACCGATAAACTCATCTTT. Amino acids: CACDRGGDTLSYTDKLIF.

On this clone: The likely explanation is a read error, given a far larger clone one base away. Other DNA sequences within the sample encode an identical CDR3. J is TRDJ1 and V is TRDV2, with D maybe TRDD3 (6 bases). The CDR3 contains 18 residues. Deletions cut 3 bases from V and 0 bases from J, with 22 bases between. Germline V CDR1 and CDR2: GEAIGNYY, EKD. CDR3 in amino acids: CACDSLGGGGSYTDKLIF. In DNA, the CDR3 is TGTGCCTGTGACTCCCTCGGTGGTGGGGGTTCGTACACCGATAAACTCATCTTT.

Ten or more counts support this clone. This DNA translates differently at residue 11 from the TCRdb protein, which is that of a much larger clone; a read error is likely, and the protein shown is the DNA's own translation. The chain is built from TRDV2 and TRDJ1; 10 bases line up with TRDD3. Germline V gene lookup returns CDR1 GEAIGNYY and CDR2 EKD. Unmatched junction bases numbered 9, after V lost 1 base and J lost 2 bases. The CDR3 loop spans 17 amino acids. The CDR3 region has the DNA TGTGCCTGTGACACGAAACTGGGGGATCCCATGACCGATAAACTCATCTTT. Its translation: CACDTKLGDPMTDKLIF.

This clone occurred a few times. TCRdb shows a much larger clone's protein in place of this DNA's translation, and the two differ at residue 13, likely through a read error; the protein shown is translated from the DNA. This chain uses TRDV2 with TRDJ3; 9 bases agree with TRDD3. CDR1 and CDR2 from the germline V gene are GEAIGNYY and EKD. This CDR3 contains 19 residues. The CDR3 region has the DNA TGTGCCTGTGACAACCTTACTGGGGGACGCTCCTGGGGCACCCGACAGATGTTTTTC. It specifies CACDNLTGGRSWGTRQMFF.

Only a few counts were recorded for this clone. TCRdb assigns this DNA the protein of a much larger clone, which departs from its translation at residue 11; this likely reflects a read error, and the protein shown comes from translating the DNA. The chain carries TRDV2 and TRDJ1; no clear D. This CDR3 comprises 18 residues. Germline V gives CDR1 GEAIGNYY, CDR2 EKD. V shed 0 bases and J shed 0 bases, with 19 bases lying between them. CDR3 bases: TGTGCCTGTGACACCGTTTCCCCGGTACTGAGGGACACCGATAAACTCATCTTT. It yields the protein CACDTVSPVLRDTDKLIF.

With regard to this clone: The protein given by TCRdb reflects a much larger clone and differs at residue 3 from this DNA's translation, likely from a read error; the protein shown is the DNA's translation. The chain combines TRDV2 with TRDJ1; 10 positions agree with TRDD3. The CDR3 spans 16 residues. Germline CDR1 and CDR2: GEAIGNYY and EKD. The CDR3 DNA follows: TGTGCCAGTGACGGTCTGGGGGATAGGAACACCGATAAACTCATCTTT. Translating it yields CASDGLGDRNTDKLIF.

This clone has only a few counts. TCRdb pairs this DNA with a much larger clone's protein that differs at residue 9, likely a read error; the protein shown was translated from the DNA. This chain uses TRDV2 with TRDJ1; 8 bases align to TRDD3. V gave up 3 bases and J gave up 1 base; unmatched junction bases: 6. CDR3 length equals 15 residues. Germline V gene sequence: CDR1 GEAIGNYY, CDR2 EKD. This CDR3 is CACDQLGILTDKLIF. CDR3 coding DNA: TGTGCCTGTGACCAGCTGGGGATACTCACCGATAAACTCATCTTT.

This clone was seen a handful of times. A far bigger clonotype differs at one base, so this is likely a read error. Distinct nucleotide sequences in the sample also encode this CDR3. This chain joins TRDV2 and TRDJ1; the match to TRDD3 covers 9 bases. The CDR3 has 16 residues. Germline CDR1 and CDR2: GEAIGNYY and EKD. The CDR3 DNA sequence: TGTGCCTGCGACACCGTGGGGGGGATACCTACCGATAAACTCATCTTT. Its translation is CACDTVGGIPTDKLIF.

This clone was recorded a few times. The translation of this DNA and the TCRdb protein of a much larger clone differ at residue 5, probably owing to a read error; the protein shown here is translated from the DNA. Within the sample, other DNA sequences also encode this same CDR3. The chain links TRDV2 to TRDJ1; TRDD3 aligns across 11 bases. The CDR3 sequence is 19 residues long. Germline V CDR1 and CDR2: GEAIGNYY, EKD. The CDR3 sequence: CACDSVLGDTSSRADNLIF. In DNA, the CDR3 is TGTGCCTGTGACAGCGTCCTGGGGGATACCTCCTCCCGTGCCGATAACCTCATCTTT.

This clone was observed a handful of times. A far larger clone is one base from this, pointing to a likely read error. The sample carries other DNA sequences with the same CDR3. CDR3 coding DNA: TGTGCTCTTGGGCACTCAAAGGGGACCTTCCTACCAAGTACCGGGGGATACGGGCGGTCCCTCACCCCCTGGTACACCGATAAACTCATCTTT. Protein: CALGHSKGTFLPSTGGYGRSLTPWYTDKLIF. This chain connects TRDV1 to TRDJ1, with D possibly matching TRDD3 (10 bases). This CDR3 is 31 amino acids long. Germline CDR1 and CDR2: TSWWSYY and QGS. Trimming removed 5 bases at V and 0 bases at J, with 61 bases between.

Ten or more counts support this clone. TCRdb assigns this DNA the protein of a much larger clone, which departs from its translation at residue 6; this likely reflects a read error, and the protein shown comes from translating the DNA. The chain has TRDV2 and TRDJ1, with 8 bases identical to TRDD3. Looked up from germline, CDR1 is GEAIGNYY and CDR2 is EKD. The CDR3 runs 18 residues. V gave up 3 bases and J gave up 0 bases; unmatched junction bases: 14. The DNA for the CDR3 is TGTGCCTGTGACCCTAGGATTAATGGGGGATCGTACACCGATAAACTCATCTTT. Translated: CACDPRINGGSYTDKLIF.

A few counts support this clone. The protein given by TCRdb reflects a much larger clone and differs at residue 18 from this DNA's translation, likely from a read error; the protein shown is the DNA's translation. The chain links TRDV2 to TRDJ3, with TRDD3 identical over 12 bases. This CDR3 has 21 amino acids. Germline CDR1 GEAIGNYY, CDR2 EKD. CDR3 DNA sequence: TGTGCCTGTGACACCGTCCGTCTGGGGGATACGACGAACTGGGACACCCGACGGATGTTTTTC. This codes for CACDTVRLGDTTNWDTRRMFF.

The CDR3 here is CACDRRVDTMNTSGGALLIF. DNA of the CDR3: TGTGCCTGTGACAGAAGGGTGGATACGATGAACACCTCGGGGGGAGCATTACTCATCTTT. The chain recombines TRDV2 with TRDJ1; TRDD3 matches 7 bases. The trim removed 2 bases at V and 10 bases at J, leaving 30 bases unmatched. Germline V lookup: CDR1 GEAIGNYY, CDR2 EKD. The CDR3 consists of 20 residues.

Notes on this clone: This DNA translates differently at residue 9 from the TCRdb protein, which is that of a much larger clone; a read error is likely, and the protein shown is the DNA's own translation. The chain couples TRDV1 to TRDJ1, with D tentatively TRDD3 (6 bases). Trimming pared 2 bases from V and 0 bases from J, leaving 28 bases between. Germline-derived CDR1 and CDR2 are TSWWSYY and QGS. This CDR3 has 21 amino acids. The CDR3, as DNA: TGTGCTCTTGGGGAAGAGGTAGCCCGACAGTTGGGGGCCAGGTACACCGATAAACTCATCTTT. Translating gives CALGEEVARQLGARYTDKLIF.

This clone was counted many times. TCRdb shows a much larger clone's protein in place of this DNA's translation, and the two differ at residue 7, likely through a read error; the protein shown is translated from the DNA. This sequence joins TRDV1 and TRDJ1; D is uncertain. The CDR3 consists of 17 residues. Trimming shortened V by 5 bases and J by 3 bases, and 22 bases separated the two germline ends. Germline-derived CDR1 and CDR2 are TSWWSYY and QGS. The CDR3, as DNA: TGTGCTCTTGGGAAACGAGTCACATTTCGGGCTTCCGATAAACTCATCTTT. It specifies CALGKRVTFRASDKLIF.

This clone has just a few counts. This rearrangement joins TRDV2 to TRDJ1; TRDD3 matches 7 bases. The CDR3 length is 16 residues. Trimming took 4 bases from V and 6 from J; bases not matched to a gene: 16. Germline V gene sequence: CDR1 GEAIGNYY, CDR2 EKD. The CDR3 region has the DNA TGTGCCTGTGAACTTCTGGGGGGTCCGCTTACCTATAAACTCATCTTT. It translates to CACELLGGPLTYKLIF.

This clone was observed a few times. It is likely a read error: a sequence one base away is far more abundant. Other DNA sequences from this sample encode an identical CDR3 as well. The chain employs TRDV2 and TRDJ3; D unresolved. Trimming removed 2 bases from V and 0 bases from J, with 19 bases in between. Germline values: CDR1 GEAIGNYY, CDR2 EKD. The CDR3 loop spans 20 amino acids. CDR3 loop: CACDKTEGTLSSWDTRQMFF. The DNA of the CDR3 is TGTGCCTGTGACAAAACGGAAGGGACTTTAAGCTCCTGGGACACCCGACAGATGTTTTTC.

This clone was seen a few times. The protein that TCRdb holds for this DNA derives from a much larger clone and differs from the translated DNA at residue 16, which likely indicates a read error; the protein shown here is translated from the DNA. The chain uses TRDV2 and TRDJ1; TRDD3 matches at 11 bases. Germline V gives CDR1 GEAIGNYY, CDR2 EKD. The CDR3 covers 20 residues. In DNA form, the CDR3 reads TGCGCCTGTGACCCGGTTTTGGGGGATACGGGGTCTAAGTACACCAATAAACTCATCTTT. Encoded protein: CACDPVLGDTGSKYTNKLIF.

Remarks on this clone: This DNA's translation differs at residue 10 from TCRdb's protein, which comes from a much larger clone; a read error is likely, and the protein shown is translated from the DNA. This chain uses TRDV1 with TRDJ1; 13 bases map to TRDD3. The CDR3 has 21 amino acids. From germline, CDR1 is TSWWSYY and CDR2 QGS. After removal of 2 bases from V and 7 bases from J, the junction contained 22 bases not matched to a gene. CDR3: CALGEISYPHLLGDTLGKLIF. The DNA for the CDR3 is TGTGCTCTTGGGGAAATTTCCTACCCCCACCTACTGGGGGATACGCTGGGTAAACTCATCTTT.